The 14 T cell receptor beta chains presented below share a single source sample, sequenced in a study of CD8 T cells in Susac syndrome. Random-hexamer reverse transcription was applied to about 0.45 to 1 ug RNA. TCRdb recomputed calls from the immunoSEQ multiplex PCR reads with MiXCR, one row per CDR3 protein. The table records about 240,000 distinct CDR3 sequences, 90% to 96% of them present only once. Material for sequencing was CD4+ T cells from PBMCs. Receptors were obtained from a human donor with Susac syndrome.

The CDR3 protein is CSVGNQGFGANVLTF. The CDR3, as DNA: TGCAGCGTTGGGAATCAGGGTTTTGGGGCCAACGTCCTGACTTTC. The chain recombines TRBV29-1 with TRBJ2-6, with TRBD1 as a possible D gene (5 bases). V gave up 4 bases and J gave up 3 bases, with 13 bases separating them. This CDR3 has 15 amino acids. In germline, CDR1 is SQVTM, CDR2 ANQGSEA.

The genes are TRBV20-1 and TRBJ2-1; D possibly uses TRBD1 or TRBD2 (5 bases each). V was trimmed by 3 bases and J by 7 bases, leaving 10 bases between them. Germline V gene lookup returns CDR1 DFQATT and CDR2 SNEGSKA (reference sequence). The CDR3 is made up of 12 amino acids. CDR3 sequence (DNA): TGCAGTGCTAGGGGAGCAGGGAATGAGCAGTTCTTC. Translated: CSARGAGNEQFF.

The chain is built from TRBV7-3 and TRBJ2-5, with D possibly called TRBD1 or TRBD2 (6 bases each). Germline CDR1 reads SGHTA; CDR2 reads FQGTGA. The CDR3 covers 15 residues. Trimming took off 4 bases at V and 5 bases at J, with 17 bases between the two ends. In DNA, the CDR3 is TGTGCCAGCAGCTCCCGCCCGGGGGCTTTGGAGACCCAGTACTTC. This sequence encodes CASSSRPGALETQYF.

The J gene is TRBJ2-1, the V gene TRBV28; 8 bases map to TRBD2. Trimming at V came to 8 bases and at J to 6 bases, leaving 15 bases not matched to a gene. Germline V gene sequence: CDR1 MDHEN, CDR2 SYDVKM. The CDR3 contains 16 residues. Here the CDR3 DNA reads TGTGCCAGCGAATACGCAAGCGGGAGTAGGGTCAATGAGCAGTTCTTC. Residues: CASEYASGSRVNEQFF.

The J gene is TRBJ1-5, the V gene TRBV4-1, with 7 bases matching TRBD1. The germline gives CDR1 MGHRA, CDR2 YSYEKL. Trimming cost V 4 bases and J 3 bases; bases outside gene matches: 9. This CDR3 spans 16 amino acids. CDR3 region: CASSRTMTGFNQPQHF. CDR3 coding DNA: TGCGCCAGCAGCCGGACCATGACAGGGTTCAATCAGCCCCAGCATTTT.

This chain joins TRBV20-1 and TRBJ1-1, with 7 bases fitting TRBD1. V gave up 4 bases and J gave up 2 bases; unmatched junction bases: 4. This CDR3 contains 13 residues. Per germline, CDR1 DFQATT and CDR2 SNEGSKA (reference sequence). Here the CDR3 reads CSAIRDRNTEAFF. CDR3 nucleotides: TGCAGTGCTATCCGGGACAGAAACACTGAAGCTTTCTTT.

Remarks on this clonotype: One junction end disagrees with the germline gene, perhaps due to a read error. In DNA form, the CDR3 reads TGTGCCAGCAGCCAAGTTCGACTAGCGGGAGCACCGAATACCGGGGAGCTGTTTTTT. Translated: CASSQVRLAGAPNTGELFF. V gene TRBV3-1 combines with J gene TRBJ2-2; TRBD2 agrees at 12 bases. Germline V gene lookup returns CDR1 LGHDT and CDR2 YNNKEL (reference sequence). The CDR3 is 19 amino acids.

This chain's CDR3 is CSVETGADTQYF. CDR3 nucleotides: TGCAGCGTTGAGACAGGGGCAGATACGCAGTATTTT. The chain combines TRBV29-1 with TRBJ2-3; 8 bases are shared with TRBD1. The V and J ends lost 3 bases and 4 bases, in that order; junction bases with no gene match: 0. CDR1 is SQVTM, CDR2 ANQGSEA, per germline. The CDR3 covers 12 residues.

V usage is TRBV20-1 and J usage is TRBJ2-7; D gene uncertain. From germline, CDR1 is DFQATT and CDR2 SNEGSKA (reference sequence). The CDR3 covers 14 residues. Between the trimmed V and J ends, which lost 5 bases and 7 bases, there was a span of 21 bases. The CDR3 loop reads CSADRATASGEQYF. CDR3 coding DNA: TGCAGTGCTGATCGAGCTACCGCGTCGGGTGAGCAGTACTTC.

The CDR3 spells CAPLENEAFF. The CDR3 region has the DNA TGTGCCCCTCTTGAGAACGAAGCTTTCTTT. The chain carries TRBV7-9 and TRBJ1-1; the D is unclear. The CDR3 has 10 amino acids. V was clipped by 11 bases and J by 8 bases, with 12 bases between them. Germline V lookup: CDR1 SEHNR, CDR2 FQNEAQ (reference sequence).

The chain links TRBV20-1 to TRBJ1-4; 8 bases are a match to TRBD1. The CDR3 sequence is 15 residues long. Germline V lookup: CDR1 DFQATT, CDR2 SNEGSKA (reference sequence). V lost 6 bases and J lost 4; bases outside the gene matches: 10. CDR3 sequence: CSADRGDSRNEKLFF. CDR3 nucleotides: TGCAGTGCCGACAGGGGCGACAGTCGTAATGAAAAACTGTTTTTT.

The rearrangement joins TRBV9 to TRBJ2-7; 7 bases are a match to TRBD1. The CDR3 runs to 14 residues. Germline V gives CDR1 SGDLS, CDR2 YYNGEE. Trimming removed 2 bases from V and 3 bases from J; junction bases left unmatched: 5. The CDR3 DNA is TGTGCCAGCAGCGTTGGGACAGCTAACTACGAGCAGTACTTC. This codes for CASSVGTANYEQYF.

This chain joins TRBV28 and TRBJ2-5; TRBD2 might be the D (7 bases). The germline gives CDR1 MDHEN, CDR2 SYDVKM. The CDR3 consists of 14 residues. The V end was cut by 10 bases, the J end by 6 bases, with 21 bases between. CDR3 loop: CATHPPGGMKTQYF. As DNA, the CDR3 is TGTGCCACGCATCCCCCGGGGGGCATGAAGACCCAGTACTTC.

The rearrangement uses TRBV2 and TRBJ2-1; TRBD2 agrees at 8 bases. V dropped 3 bases and J dropped 15; count of bases not matched to a gene: 10. The CDR3 is 13 amino acids. Looked up from germline, CDR1 is SNHLY and CDR2 is FYNNEI. The CDR3 nucleotides are TGTGCCAGCAGTGAGGAGCGGGAGCGCCTTTTGTTCTTC. Its protein product is CASSEERERLLFF.